What follows are 14 T cell receptor beta chains derived from one specimen sequenced in a study of siplizumab effects on memory and regulatory T cells. Assay: immunoSEQ multiplex PCR; the TCRdb copy retains only in-frame clones and omits some. The sample consists of roughly 92,000 clones, 85% to 95% of them appearing once. Sequencing input: non-Treg CD4+ T cells sorted from blood. The receptors stem from a human donor in good health.

The chain combines TRBV19 with TRBJ2-3; 9 nucleotides match TRBD2. The CDR3 is made up of 14 amino acids. Germline V gene lookup returns CDR1 LNHDA and CDR2 SQIVND (reference sequence). V gave up 5 bases and J gave up 1 base; unmatched junction bases: 1. The CDR3 is CASSAGGGTDTQYF. CDR3 sequence (DNA): TGTGCCAGTAGTGCGGGGGGGGGCACAGATACGCAGTATTTT.

This chain links TRBV2 with TRBJ2-4, with D maybe TRBD2 (6 bases). CDR1 and CDR2 from the germline V gene are SNHLY and FYNNEI. The V end was cut by 2 bases, the J end by 3 bases, with 11 bases between. The CDR3 runs 15 residues. The CDR3 is CASSERPGVKNIQYF. The DNA for the CDR3 is TGTGCCAGCAGTGAAAGGCCGGGGGTCAAAAACATTCAGTACTTC.

CDR3 sequence: CASNTGMGSPLHF. The DNA of the CDR3 is TGTGCCAGCAACACAGGGATGGGGTCACCCCTCCACTTT. The V call is TRBV6-5, the J call TRBJ1-6; a weak D match, TRBD1 (6 bases). V lost 7 bases to trimming and J lost 10 bases, with 14 bases between them. The CDR3 runs to 13 residues. Germline-derived CDR1 and CDR2 are MNHEY and SVGAGI.

V usage is TRBV18 and J usage is TRBJ2-1; 7 positions match TRBD2. Germline V gene data show CDR1 as KGHSH and CDR2 as LQKENI. V lost 3 bases, J lost 4 bases, and 9 bases stayed unmatched. The CDR3 contains 16 residues. CDR3 in DNA: TGTGCCAGCTCACCCGTCGAGGCTAGCGGTTACAATGAGCAGTTCTTC. This codes for CASSPVEASGYNEQFF. Together with reference TRBV18 and TRBJ2-1, the CDR3 gives the full variable domain: NAGVMQNPRHLVRRRGQEARLRCSPMKGHSHVYWYRQLPEEGLKFMVYLQKENIIDESGMPKERFSAEFPKEGPSILRIQQVVRGDSAAYFCASSPVEASGYNEQFFGPGTRLTVL.

This chain uses TRBV6-1 with TRBJ2-2; 7 positions match TRBD2. CDR1 is MNHNS and CDR2 is SASEGT in the germline V gene. This CDR3 is 15 amino acids long. Losses at the gene ends were 8 bases for V and 6 bases for J; bases not matched to a gene: 12. DNA for the CDR3: TGTGCCAGCTCACTATGGGGGGGAAAGGCCGGGGAGCTGTTTTTT. This sequence encodes CASSLWGGKAGELFF.

The chain has TRBV6-5 and TRBJ2-5, with D unresolved. The CDR3 has 13 residues. Germline assignment: CDR1 MNHEY and CDR2 SVGAGI. V lost 5 bases and J lost 6, with 13 bases in between. CDR3 in amino acids: CASSHPRAKTQYF. The CDR3 DNA follows: TGTGCCAGCAGTCATCCCCGGGCGAAGACCCAGTACTTC.

This chain links TRBV19 with TRBJ1-2; TRBD1 matches at 9 bases. The V and J ends lost 3 bases and 8 bases, in that order; junction bases with no gene match: 13. The CDR3 runs to 16 residues. Per germline, CDR1 LNHDA and CDR2 SQIVND (reference sequence). The CDR3 spells CASSIGRTGDPRGYTF. The CDR3 bases are TGTGCCAGTAGTATCGGCCGGACAGGGGACCCTCGGGGCTACACCTTC.

This chain uses TRBV4-2 with TRBJ1-1; D remains ambiguous. Germline-derived CDR1 and CDR2 are LGHNA and YNFKEQ. This CDR3 has 13 amino acids. The V end lost 5 bases, the J end lost 7 bases, and 14 bases lay between the germline ends. CDR3 bases: TGTGCCAGCAGCGAGAGGATAAATGGTGAAGCTTTCTTT. It specifies CASSERINGEAFF.

V gene TRBV7-3 combines with J gene TRBJ2-2; 9 bases are shared with TRBD2. This CDR3 is built from 14 residues. Germline lookup yields CDR1 SGHTA and CDR2 FQGTGA. In DNA, the CDR3 is TGTGCTAGCGGGCTAGCGGGAAACACCGGGGAGCTGTTTTTT. It translates to CASGLAGNTGELFF.

This clone came up once. The CDR3 loop reads CASSLRLAYNEQFF. The DNA for the CDR3 is TGTGCCAGTAGTTTAAGACTAGCCTACAATGAGCAGTTCTTC. The rearrangement joins TRBV19 to TRBJ2-1; maybe TRBD2 (6 bases). The CDR3 loop spans 14 amino acids. Per the germline V gene, CDR1 is LNHDA and CDR2 is SQIVND (reference sequence). V was trimmed by 5 bases and J by 2 bases, leaving 10 bases between them.

The chain is built from TRBV9 and TRBJ2-5; TRBD2 is a possible D gene (6 bases). CDR1 and CDR2 (germline): SGDLS, YYNGEE. V lost 0 bases to trimming and J lost 5 bases, with 20 bases between them. The CDR3 length is 17 residues. The CDR3 protein is CASSVAEGRRLGETQYF. CDR3 nucleotide sequence: TGTGCCAGCAGCGTAGCGGAGGGGCGACGACTGGGGGAGACCCAGTACTTC.

The gene calls are TRBV30 and TRBJ2-7; 7 bases map to TRBD1. The length of the CDR3 is 15 residues. V was clipped by 2 bases and J by 3 bases; unmatched bases: 10. Germline V lookup: CDR1 GTSNPN, CDR2 SVGIG (reference sequence). The CDR3 bases are TGTGCCTGGAGTCTTCCAGGGGGAACCATCTACGAGCAGTACTTC. Its translation: CAWSLPGGTIYEQYF.

The chain recombines TRBV5-1 with TRBJ1-4, with D unresolved. Germline CDR1 and CDR2: SGHRS and YFSETQ. The CDR3 length is 14 residues. V was trimmed by 4 bases and J by 8 bases, leaving 15 bases between them. CDR3 loop: CASSPSTVGEKLFF. CDR3 nucleotide sequence: TGCGCCAGCAGCCCGAGTACGGTAGGGGAAAAACTGTTTTTT.

The chain couples TRBV4-2 to TRBJ2-1; 8 bases are shared with TRBD2. From germline, CDR1 is LGHNA and CDR2 YNFKEQ. The CDR3 is 15 residues long. The V segment lost 4 bases and the J segment 3 bases; nucleotides outside the gene matches: 5. The CDR3 region is CASSPSGGVYNEQFF. CDR3 DNA sequence: TGTGCCAGCAGCCCCTCGGGAGGGGTCTACAATGAGCAGTTCTTC.